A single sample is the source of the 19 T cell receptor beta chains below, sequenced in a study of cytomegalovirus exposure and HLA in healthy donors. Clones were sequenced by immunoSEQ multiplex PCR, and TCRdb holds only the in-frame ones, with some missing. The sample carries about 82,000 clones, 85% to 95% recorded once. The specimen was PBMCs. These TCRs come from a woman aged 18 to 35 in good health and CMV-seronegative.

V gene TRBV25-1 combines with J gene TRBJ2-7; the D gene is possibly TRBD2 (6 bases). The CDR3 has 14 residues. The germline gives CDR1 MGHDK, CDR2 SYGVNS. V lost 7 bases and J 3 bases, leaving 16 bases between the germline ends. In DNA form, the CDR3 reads TGTGCCAGCACTCCCGCGACCGGGGGCTACGAGCAGTACTTC. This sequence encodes CASTPATGGYEQYF.

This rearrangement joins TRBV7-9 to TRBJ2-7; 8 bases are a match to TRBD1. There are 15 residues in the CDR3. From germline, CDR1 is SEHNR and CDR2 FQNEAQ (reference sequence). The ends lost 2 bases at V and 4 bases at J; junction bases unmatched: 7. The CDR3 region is CASSLLAGGAYEQYF. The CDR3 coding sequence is TGTGCCAGCAGCTTATTGGCAGGGGGCGCGTACGAGCAGTACTTC.

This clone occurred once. The CDR3 DNA reads TGTGCCAGCAGTTTTGGACAGGGGCTGCATCAGCCCCAGCATTTT. Its translation is CASSFGQGLHQPQHF. V gene TRBV2 combines with J gene TRBJ1-5; TRBD1 matches at 9 bases. The CDR3 has 15 amino acids. The junction had 7 bases not matched to a gene; V was cut back by 5 bases and J by 5 bases. Germline CDR1 and CDR2: SNHLY and FYNNEI.

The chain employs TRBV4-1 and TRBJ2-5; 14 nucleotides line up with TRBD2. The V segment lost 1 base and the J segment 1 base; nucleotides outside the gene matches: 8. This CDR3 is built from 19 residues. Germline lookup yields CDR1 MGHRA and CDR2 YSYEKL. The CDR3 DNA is TGCGCCAGCAGCCAAGCCGGACTAGCGGGAGGCCACCGCCAAGAGACCCAGTACTTC. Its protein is CASSQAGLAGGHRQETQYF.

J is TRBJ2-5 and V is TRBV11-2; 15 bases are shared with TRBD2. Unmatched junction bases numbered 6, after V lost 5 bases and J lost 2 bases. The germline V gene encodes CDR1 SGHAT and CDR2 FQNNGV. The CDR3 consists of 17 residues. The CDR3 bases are TGTGCCAGCAGCCACGGACTAGCGGGGGGGGGACAAGAGACCCAGTACTTC. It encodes CASSHGLAGGGQETQYF.

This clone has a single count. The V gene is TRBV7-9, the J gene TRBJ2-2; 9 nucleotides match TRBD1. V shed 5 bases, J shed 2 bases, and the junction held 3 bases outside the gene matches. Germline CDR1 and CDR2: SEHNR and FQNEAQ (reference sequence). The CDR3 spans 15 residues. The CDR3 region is CASSRDRVNTGELFF. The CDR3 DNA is TGTGCCAGCAGCCGGGACAGGGTAAACACCGGGGAGCTGTTTTTT.

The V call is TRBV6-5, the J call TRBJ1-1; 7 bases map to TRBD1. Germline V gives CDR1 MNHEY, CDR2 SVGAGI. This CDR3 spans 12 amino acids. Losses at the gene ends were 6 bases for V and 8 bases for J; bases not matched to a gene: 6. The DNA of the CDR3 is TGTGCCAGCAGAGGAGCAGGGGGAGAAGCTTTCTTT. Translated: CASRGAGGEAFF.

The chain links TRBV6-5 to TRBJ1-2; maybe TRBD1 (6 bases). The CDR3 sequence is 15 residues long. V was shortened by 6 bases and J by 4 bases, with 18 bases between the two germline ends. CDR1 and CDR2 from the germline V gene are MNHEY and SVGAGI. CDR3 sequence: CASSPGSGGGYGYTF. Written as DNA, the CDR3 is TGTGCCAGCAGCCCAGGGAGCGGGGGCGGCTATGGCTACACCTTC.

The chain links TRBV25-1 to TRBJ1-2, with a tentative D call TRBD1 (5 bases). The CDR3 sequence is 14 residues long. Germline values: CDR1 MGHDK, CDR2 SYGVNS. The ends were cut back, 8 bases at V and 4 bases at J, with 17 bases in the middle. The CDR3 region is CASSPGRGSYGYTF. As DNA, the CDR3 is TGTGCCAGCTCACCAGGGCGGGGGAGCTATGGCTACACCTTC.

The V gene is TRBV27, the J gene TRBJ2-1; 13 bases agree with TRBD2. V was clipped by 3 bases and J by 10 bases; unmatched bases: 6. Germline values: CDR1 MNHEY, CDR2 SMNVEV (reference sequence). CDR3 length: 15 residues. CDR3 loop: CASSFRTSGGGEQFF. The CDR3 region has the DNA TGTGCCAGCAGTTTTAGGACTAGCGGGGGTGGCGAGCAGTTCTTC.

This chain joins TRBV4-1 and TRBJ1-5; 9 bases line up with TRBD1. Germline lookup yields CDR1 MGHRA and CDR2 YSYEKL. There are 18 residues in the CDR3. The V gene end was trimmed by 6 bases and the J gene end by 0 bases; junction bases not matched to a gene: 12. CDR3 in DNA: TGCGCCAGCAGTCCGGGACAGGGCTCGATTTATAGCAATCAGCCCCAGCATTTT. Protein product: CASSPGQGSIYSNQPQHF.

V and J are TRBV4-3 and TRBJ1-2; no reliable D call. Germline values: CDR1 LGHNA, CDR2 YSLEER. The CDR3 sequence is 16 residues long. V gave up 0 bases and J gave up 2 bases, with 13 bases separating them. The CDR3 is CASSQDREGINYGYTF. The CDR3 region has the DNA TGCGCCAGCAGCCAAGATCGGGAGGGCATCAACTATGGCTACACCTTC.

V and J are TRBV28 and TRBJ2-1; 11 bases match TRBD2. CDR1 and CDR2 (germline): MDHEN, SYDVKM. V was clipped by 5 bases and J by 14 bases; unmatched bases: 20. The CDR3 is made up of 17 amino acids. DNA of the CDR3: TGTGCCAGCAGTGCCAACCTAGCGGGAGGCCCTGGAGTAGGGAAGTTCTTC. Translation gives CASSANLAGGPGVGKFF.

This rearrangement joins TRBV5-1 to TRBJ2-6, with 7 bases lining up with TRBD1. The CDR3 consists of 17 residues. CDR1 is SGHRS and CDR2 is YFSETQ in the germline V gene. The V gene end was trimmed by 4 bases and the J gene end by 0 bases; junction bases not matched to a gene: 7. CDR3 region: CASSRRQGVSGANVLTF. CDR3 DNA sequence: TGCGCCAGCAGCAGGAGACAGGGAGTCTCTGGGGCCAACGTCCTGACTTTC.

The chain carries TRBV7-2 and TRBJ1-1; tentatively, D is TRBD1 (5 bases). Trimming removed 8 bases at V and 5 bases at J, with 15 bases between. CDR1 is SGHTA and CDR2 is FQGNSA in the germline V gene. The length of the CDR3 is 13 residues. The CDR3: CASGPGLRTEAFF. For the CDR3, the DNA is TGTGCCAGCGGGCCGGGACTGCGGACTGAAGCTTTCTTT. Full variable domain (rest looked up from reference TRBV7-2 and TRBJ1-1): GAGVSQSPSNKVTEKGKDVELRCDPISGHTALYWYRQSLGQGLEFLIYFQGNSAPDKSGLPSDRFSAERTGGSVSTLTIQRTQQEDSAVYLCASGPGLRTEAFFGQGTRLTVV.

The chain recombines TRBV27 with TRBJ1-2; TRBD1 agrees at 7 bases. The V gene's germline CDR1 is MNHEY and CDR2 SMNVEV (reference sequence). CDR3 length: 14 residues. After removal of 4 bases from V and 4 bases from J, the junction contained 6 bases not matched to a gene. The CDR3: CASSSSTGSYGYTF. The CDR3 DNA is TGTGCCAGCAGTTCCTCGACAGGGAGCTATGGCTACACCTTC.

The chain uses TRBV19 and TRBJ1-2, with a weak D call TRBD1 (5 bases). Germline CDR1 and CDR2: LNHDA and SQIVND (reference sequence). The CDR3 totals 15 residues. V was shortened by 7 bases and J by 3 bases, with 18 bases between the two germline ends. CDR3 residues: CASTGGDAADYGYTF. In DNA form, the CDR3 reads TGTGCCAGTACGGGGGGTGACGCGGCCGACTATGGCTACACCTTC.

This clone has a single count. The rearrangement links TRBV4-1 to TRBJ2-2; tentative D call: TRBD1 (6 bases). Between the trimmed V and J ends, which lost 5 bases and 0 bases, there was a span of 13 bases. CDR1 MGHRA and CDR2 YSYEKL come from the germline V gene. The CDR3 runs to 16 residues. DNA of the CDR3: TGCGCCAGCAGCTTGCAGGGGAGCGCGAACACCGGGGAGCTGTTTTTT. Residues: CASSLQGSANTGELFF.

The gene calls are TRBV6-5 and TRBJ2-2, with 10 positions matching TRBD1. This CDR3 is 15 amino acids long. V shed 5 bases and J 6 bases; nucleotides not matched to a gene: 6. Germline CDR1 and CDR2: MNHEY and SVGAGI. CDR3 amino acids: CASSGRDRGAGELFF. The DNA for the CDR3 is TGTGCCAGCAGTGGCCGGGACAGGGGCGCCGGGGAGCTGTTTTTT.